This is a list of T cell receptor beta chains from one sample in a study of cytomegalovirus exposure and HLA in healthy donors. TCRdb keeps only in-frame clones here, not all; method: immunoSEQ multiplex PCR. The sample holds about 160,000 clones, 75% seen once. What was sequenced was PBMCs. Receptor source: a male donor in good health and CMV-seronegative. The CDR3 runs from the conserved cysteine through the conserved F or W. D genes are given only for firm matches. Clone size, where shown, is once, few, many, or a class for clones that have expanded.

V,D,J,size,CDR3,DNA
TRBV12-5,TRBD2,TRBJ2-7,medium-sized,CASGPRGGRAYEQYF,TGTGCTAGTGGCCCAAGGGGAGGGAGGGCCTACGAGCAGTACTTC
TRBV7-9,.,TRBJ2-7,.,CASSLVGSNEQYF,TGTGCCAGCAGCTTAGTGGGCTCGAACGAGCAGTACTTC
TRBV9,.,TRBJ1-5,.,CASSVGGGRQPQHF,TGTGCCAGCAGCGTTGGGGGGGGGAGACAGCCCCAGCATTTT
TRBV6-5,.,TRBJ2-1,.,CASSRGDLSYNEQFF,TGTGCCAGCAGTCGCGGGGACCTTTCCTACAATGAGCAGTTCTTC
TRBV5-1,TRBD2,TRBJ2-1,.,CASSFFGLAYTQGEQFF,TGCGCCAGCAGCTTTTTCGGACTAGCCTATACCCAGGGTGAGCAGTTCTTC
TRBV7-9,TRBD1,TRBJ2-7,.,CASSPGGAEQYF,TGTGCCAGCAGTCCAGGGGGTGCGGAGCAGTACTTC
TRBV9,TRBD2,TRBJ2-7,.,CASSVGPGGGGYEQYF,TGTGCCAGCAGCGTAGGCCCGGGCGGGGGGGGCTACGAGCAGTACTTC
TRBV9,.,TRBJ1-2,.,CASSAQQGSGYTF,TGTGCCAGCAGCGCCCAACAGGGATCGGGCTACACCTTC
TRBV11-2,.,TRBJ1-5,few,CASSLYSNQPQHF,TGTGCCAGCAGCTTATATAGCAATCAGCCCCAGCATTTT
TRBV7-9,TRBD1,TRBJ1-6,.,CASSAGTGTPPLHF,TGTGCCAGCAGCGCCGGGACAGGCACTCCACCCCTCCACTTT
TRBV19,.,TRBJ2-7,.,CASSIDQGTYEQYF,TGTGCCAGTAGTATAGATCAGGGGACCTACGAGCAGTACTTC
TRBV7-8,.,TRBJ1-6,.,CASSSQGTSPLHF,TGTGCCAGCAGCTCGCAGGGGACTTCACCCCTCCACTTT
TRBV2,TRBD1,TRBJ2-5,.,CASSDSQGALQETQYF,TGTGCCAGCAGTGATTCCCAGGGGGCCCTCCAAGAGACCCAGTACTTC
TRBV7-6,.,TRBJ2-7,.,CASSLELGHPYEQYF,TGTGCCAGCAGCTTAGAGCTTGGACACCCATACGAGCAGTACTTC
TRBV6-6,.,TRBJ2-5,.,CASNSGQGGQETQYF,TGTGCCAGCAACTCGGGGCAAGGGGGCCAAGAGACCCAGTACTTC
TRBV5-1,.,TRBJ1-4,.,CASSLNSGDQLFF,TGCGCCAGCAGCTTAAATTCGGGAGATCAACTGTTTTTT
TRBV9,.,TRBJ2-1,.,CASSVGFREQFF,TGTGCCAGCAGCGTAGGCTTCCGGGAGCAGTTCTTC
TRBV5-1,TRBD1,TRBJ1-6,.,CASSLGDRTNSPLHF,TGCGCCAGCAGCTTGGGGGACAGGACCAATTCACCCCTCCACTTT
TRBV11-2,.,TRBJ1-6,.,CASSLTVSSYNSPLHF,TGTGCCAGCAGCTTAACGGTTAGCTCCTATAATTCACCCCTCCACTTT
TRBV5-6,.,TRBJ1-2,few,CASSRQGGIGYTF,TGTGCCAGCAGCCGTCAGGGAGGGATTGGCTACACCTTC
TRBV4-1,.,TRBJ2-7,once,CASSPGASDEQYF,TGCGCCAGCAGCCCTGGGGCGTCGGACGAGCAGTACTTC
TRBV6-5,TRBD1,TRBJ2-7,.,CASSYQGGQGHEQYF,TGTGCCAGCAGTTACCAAGGGGGACAGGGCCACGAGCAGTACTTC
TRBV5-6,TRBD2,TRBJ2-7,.,CASSPGTSGSKDEQYF,TGTGCCAGCAGCCCCGGGACTAGCGGGTCAAAAGACGAGCAGTACTTC
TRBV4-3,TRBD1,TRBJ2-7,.,CASSRTGTGWYEQYF,TGCGCCAGCAGCCGAACCGGGACAGGGTGGTACGAGCAGTACTTC
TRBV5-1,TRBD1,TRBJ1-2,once,CASSLAVGQEGDGYTF,TGCGCCAGCAGCTTGGCCGTAGGACAGGAGGGTGATGGCTACACCTTC
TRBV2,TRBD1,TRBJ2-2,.,CAAQGSYTGELFF,TGTGCCGCACAGGGGTCCTACACCGGGGAGCTGTTTTTT
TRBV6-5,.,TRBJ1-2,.,CASGRDTLGYTF,TGTGCCAGCGGGAGGGACACCTTAGGCTACACCTTC
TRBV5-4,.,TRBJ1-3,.,CASSLGGLSGNTIYF,TGTGCCAGCAGCTTGGGAGGTCTCTCTGGAAACACCATATATTTT
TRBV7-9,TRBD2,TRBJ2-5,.,CASTPEGRLAGGIGETQYF,TGTGCCAGCACCCCAGAGGGCCGCCTAGCGGGGGGGATAGGAGAGACCCAGTACTTC
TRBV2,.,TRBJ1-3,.,CASKAGTAGNTIYF,TGTGCCAGCAAGGCCGGGACTGCGGGAAACACCATATATTTT
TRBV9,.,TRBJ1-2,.,CASSVWRVESVGGYTF,TGTGCCAGCAGCGTATGGAGGGTAGAATCGGTTGGTGGCTACACCTTC
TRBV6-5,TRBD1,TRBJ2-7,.,CASSRRDSRAEQYF,TGTGCCAGCAGTAGACGGGACAGCCGTGCCGAGCAGTACTTC
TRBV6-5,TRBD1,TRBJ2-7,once,CASSTGDEQYF,TGTGCCAGCAGCACAGGGGACGAGCAGTACTTC
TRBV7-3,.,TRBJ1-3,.,CASSLGLSGNTIYF,TGTGCCAGCAGCTTAGGACTCTCTGGAAACACCATATATTTT
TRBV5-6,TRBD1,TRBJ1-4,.,CASSYRGVNEKLFF,TGTGCCAGCAGTTACAGGGGGGTTAATGAAAAACTGTTTTTT
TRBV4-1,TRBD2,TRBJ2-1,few,CASSPPSGAGVSNEQFF,TGCGCCAGCAGCCCACCTAGTGGGGCGGGGGTCTCGAATGAGCAGTTCTTC
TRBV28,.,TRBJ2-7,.,CASSSGLTYEQYF,TGTGCCAGCAGTTCGGGACTGACCTACGAGCAGTACTTC
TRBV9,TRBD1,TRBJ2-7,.,CASSATGGAVGEQYF,TGTGCCAGCAGCGCGACAGGGGGCGCGGTGGGCGAGCAGTACTTC
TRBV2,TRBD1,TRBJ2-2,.,CASIQGAVTGELFF,TGTGCCAGCATCCAGGGGGCGGTTACCGGGGAGCTGTTTTTT
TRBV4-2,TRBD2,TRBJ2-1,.,CASSPSTTSGGANEQFF,TGTGCCAGCAGCCCAAGCACGACTAGCGGGGGGGCAAATGAGCAGTTCTTC
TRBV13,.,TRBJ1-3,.,CASSLAVSGNTIYF,TGTGCCAGCAGCTTAGCAGTTTCTGGAAACACCATATATTTT
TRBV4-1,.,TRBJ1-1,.,CASSQDNEEPEAFF,TGCGCCAGCAGCCAAGATAATGAGGAACCTGAAGCTTTCTTT
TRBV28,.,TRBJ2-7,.,CASSSVGLSSYEQYF,TGTGCCAGCAGTTCAGTGGGACTCAGCTCCTACGAGCAGTACTTC
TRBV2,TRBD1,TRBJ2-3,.,CASIRDRGTDTQYF,TGTGCCAGCATCCGGGACAGGGGCACAGATACGCAGTATTTT
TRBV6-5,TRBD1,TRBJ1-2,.,CASSYRGGREGYTF,TGTGCCAGCAGTTACAGAGGGGGCCGGGAAGGCTACACCTTC
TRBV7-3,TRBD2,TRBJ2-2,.,CASSPPAGESTGELFF,TGTGCCAGCAGCCCCCCAGCGGGGGAGAGCACCGGGGAGCTGTTTTTT
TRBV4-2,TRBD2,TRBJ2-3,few,CASSRERDSTDTQYF,TGTGCCAGCAGCCGGGAGCGGGACAGCACAGATACGCAGTATTTT